This is a list of T cell receptor beta chains from one sample in a study of cytomegalovirus exposure and HLA in healthy donors. Here immunoSEQ multiplex PCR was the method, and the copy in TCRdb shows in-frame clones only, minus some. The data contain around 150,000 clones, approximately 80% of them seen just once; the ten biggest clones take up approximately 7%. Source material: PBMCs. Every receptor here comes from a woman aged 30 to 39 in good health and CMV-seropositive. CDR3s include the opening cysteine and the closing phenylalanine or tryptophan. A D gene is named only where the DNA matches it firmly. Rows give clone size only sometimes, using once, few, many, or a class for an expanded clone.

D gene: TRBD1
clone size: few
V gene: TRBV4-3
J gene: TRBJ1-2
CDR3 DNA: TGCGCCAGCAGCCAAGATCTGCGTGGGACAGGGTATGGCTACACCTTC
CDR3 protein: CASSQDLRGTGYGYTF

D gene: .
clone size: .
V gene: TRBV30
J gene: TRBJ1-2
CDR3 DNA: TGTGCCTGGAGTATAGCGCAGTTCGGCGGCTACACCTTC
CDR3 protein: CAWSIAQFGGYTF

D gene: .
clone size: .
V gene: TRBV5-1
J gene: TRBJ1-2
CDR3 DNA: TGCGCCAGCAGCTTGTCGGGGTTGGCTCCCCCTAACTATGGCTACACCTTC
CDR3 protein: CASSLSGLAPPNYGYTF

D gene: .
clone size: .
V gene: TRBV4-3
J gene: TRBJ2-3
CDR3 DNA: TGCGCCAGCAGCCAAGAGGACAGTTTAACAGATACGCAGTATTTT
CDR3 protein: CASSQEDSLTDTQYF

D gene: .
clone size: .
V gene: TRBV29-1
J gene: TRBJ2-1
CDR3 DNA: TGCAGCGCCTACAGGGCCCATGAGCAGTTCTTC
CDR3 protein: CSAYRAHEQFF

D gene: .
clone size: few
V gene: TRBV29-1
J gene: TRBJ1-2
CDR3 DNA: TGCAGCGTTGGGGTTTCGGGGGACCGGGGCTATGGCTACACCTTC
CDR3 protein: CSVGVSGDRGYGYTF

D gene: .
clone size: .
V gene: TRBV5-8
J gene: TRBJ2-5
CDR3 DNA: TGTGCCAGCAGCCTTGGGACAACGTACCAAGAGACCCAGTACTTC
CDR3 protein: CASSLGTTYQETQYF

D gene: TRBD1
clone size: .
V gene: TRBV4-1
J gene: TRBJ1-6
CDR3 DNA: TGCGCCAGCCGCAGGGGGTTGGGTTCACCCCTCCACTTT
CDR3 protein: CASRRGLGSPLHF

D gene: .
clone size: .
V gene: TRBV20-1
J gene: TRBJ2-5
CDR3 DNA: TGCAGTGCTGAACGACAGGAGCAGTACTTC
CDR3 protein: CSAERQEQYF

D gene: .
clone size: .
V gene: TRBV6-1
J gene: TRBJ1-1
CDR3 DNA: TGTGCCAGCAGGAGCCCTTCCGTGAACACTGAAGCTTTCTTT
CDR3 protein: CASRSPSVNTEAFF

D gene: .
clone size: few
V gene: TRBV11-3
J gene: TRBJ2-1
CDR3 DNA: TGTGCCAGCAGCGGCAAGGGGGGGGGCCTATACAATGAGCAGTTCTTC
CDR3 protein: CASSGKGGGLYNEQFF

D gene: .
clone size: .
V gene: TRBV2
J gene: TRBJ1-1
CDR3 DNA: TGTGCCAGCAGCACACTGACAGCGAACACTGAAGCTTTCTTT
CDR3 protein: CASSTLTANTEAFF

D gene: .
clone size: .
V gene: TRBV7-9
J gene: TRBJ1-2
CDR3 DNA: TGTGCCGTACCCCTGTTTGGAGGGGTCGAAGGCTACACCTTC
CDR3 protein: CAVPLFGGVEGYTF

D gene: TRBD1
clone size: .
V gene: TRBV14
J gene: TRBJ2-7
CDR3 DNA: TGTGCCAGCAGCCAAAGGGCAGGGGGCATTTACGAGCAGTACTTC
CDR3 protein: CASSQRAGGIYEQYF

D gene: TRBD1
clone size: .
V gene: TRBV5-1
J gene: TRBJ2-1
CDR3 DNA: TGCGCCAGCAGCACATGGGGACAGGGTCGGTACAATGAGCAGTTCTTC
CDR3 protein: CASSTWGQGRYNEQFF

D gene: .
clone size: few
V gene: TRBV5-6
J gene: TRBJ1-2
CDR3 DNA: TGTGCCAGCAGCTTGGGCGACCTCGGACTCACCGTTTATGGCTACACCTTC
CDR3 protein: CASSLGDLGLTVYGYTF

D gene: .
clone size: .
V gene: TRBV4-3
J gene: TRBJ1-3
CDR3 DNA: TGCGCCAGCAGCCAAGAACGAGTCGGAAACACCATATATTTT
CDR3 protein: CASSQERVGNTIYF

D gene: .
clone size: .
V gene: TRBV7-3
J gene: TRBJ1-1
CDR3 DNA: TGTGCCAGCAGCTTACGCGGCGGCACTGAAGCTTTCTTT
CDR3 protein: CASSLRGGTEAFF

D gene: .
clone size: .
V gene: TRBV30
J gene: TRBJ2-5
CDR3 DNA: TGTGCCTGGACGGGACAACTTCAAGAGACCCAGTACTTC
CDR3 protein: CAWTGQLQETQYF

D gene: .
clone size: once
V gene: TRBV9
J gene: TRBJ2-1
CDR3 DNA: TGTGCCAGCAGCGGGGAGGGGGGAGGCTCCTACAATGAGCAGTTCTTC
CDR3 protein: CASSGEGGGSYNEQFF

D gene: .
clone size: .
V gene: TRBV4-1
J gene: TRBJ2-3
CDR3 DNA: TGCGCCAGCAGCCAAACCCCTGGACTGGACCGCACAGATACGCAGTATTTT
CDR3 protein: CASSQTPGLDRTDTQYF

D gene: TRBD1
clone size: .
V gene: TRBV7-9
J gene: TRBJ1-2
CDR3 DNA: TGTGCCAGCAGCTTTCAGGGGGAAGTGTATGGCTACACCTTC
CDR3 protein: CASSFQGEVYGYTF

D gene: TRBD2
clone size: .
V gene: TRBV13
J gene: TRBJ2-4
CDR3 DNA: TGTGCCAGCAGGACGGGGGGGGCCGGGGACATTCAGTACTTC
CDR3 protein: CASRTGGAGDIQYF

D gene: TRBD1
clone size: few
V gene: TRBV10-3
J gene: TRBJ2-7
CDR3 DNA: TGTGCCATCAGTGAGAACTTTTGGGGTAAGGGGGCTAAGGACTACGAGCAGTACTTC
CDR3 protein: CAISENFWGKGAKDYEQYF

D gene: .
clone size: .
V gene: TRBV7-9
J gene: TRBJ1-3
CDR3 DNA: TGTGCCACCCGTGGGGGGGGTCCTTTCTCTGGAAACACCATATATTTT
CDR3 protein: CATRGGGPFSGNTIYF

D gene: .
clone size: few
V gene: TRBV5-1
J gene: TRBJ1-5
CDR3 DNA: TGCGCCAGCAGCTTGGCAGGTGTTAGCAATCAGCCCCAGCATTTT
CDR3 protein: CASSLAGVSNQPQHF

D gene: .
clone size: .
V gene: TRBV28
J gene: TRBJ1-4
CDR3 DNA: TGTGCCAGCAGTTTGGTTGGACATGGGAAACTGTTTTTT
CDR3 protein: CASSLVGHGKLFF

D gene: .
clone size: .
V gene: TRBV5-1
J gene: TRBJ2-5
CDR3 DNA: TGCGCCAGCAGCTTGCGGGAACAAGAGACCCAGTACTTC
CDR3 protein: CASSLREQETQYF

D gene: .
clone size: .
V gene: TRBV6-5
J gene: TRBJ1-1
CDR3 DNA: TGTGCCAGCAGTTACGTGGAGGGATGGAGGACTGAAGCTTTCTTT
CDR3 protein: CASSYVEGWRTEAFF